This TCR beta chain derives from a study of blood T cell repertoires in COVID-19. On the study more broadly: Spain, Italy and the United States supplied samples that represented acute and convalescent COVID-19. In each case, the material was cDNA or gDNA derived from T cells, B-cell-depleted T cells, or PBMCs.

The table came from immunoSEQ multiplex PCR; TCRdb's copy has only in-frame clones and leaves some out. Counted here are approximately 89,000 clones, around 92% occurring once; the ten biggest clones make up nearly 6.5%. This TCR came from a woman aged 60 to 75 with active COVID-19. Sequenced: peripheral blood.

CDR3 in amino acids: CASSTRGTGLNEQYF. CDR3 coding DNA: TGTGCCAGCAGTACCCGGGGGACAGGGTTGAACGAGCAGTACTTC. The chain is built from TRBV27 and TRBJ2-7; 9 bases are shared with TRBD1. Trimming at V came to 5 bases and at J to 5 bases, leaving 10 bases not matched to a gene. Per germline, CDR1 MNHEY and CDR2 SMNVEV (reference sequence). CDR3 length equals 15 residues.